This T cell receptor (beta chain) was obtained from a study of cytomegalovirus exposure and HLA in healthy donors. Study-wide points: Earlier analysis yielded a pattern in which most TCR beta V segments were productive about 90% or about 30% of the time.

The germline V gene encodes CDR1 MNHNY and CDR2 SVGAGI (reference sequence). V lost 8 bases and J lost 4; bases outside the gene matches: 6. This CDR3 contains 14 residues. This clone occurred a few times. Its cognate antigen is unknown. Amplification used 60 Vbeta primers and 13 Jbeta primers. Only in-frame clones appear in the TCRdb table, and some are missing; sequencing was by immunoSEQ multiplex PCR. This sample has under 200,000 clones, with roughly 85% found just once. The sequence came from a woman younger than 35 in good health and CMV-seronegative. The sample taken for sequencing was PBMCs. V and J are TRBV6-6 and TRBJ2-3; 10 bases fit TRBD1. CDR3 sequence reads: CASGATGGADTQYF. For the CDR3, the DNA is TGTGCCAGCGGAGCGACAGGGGGCGCAGATACGCAGTATTTT.